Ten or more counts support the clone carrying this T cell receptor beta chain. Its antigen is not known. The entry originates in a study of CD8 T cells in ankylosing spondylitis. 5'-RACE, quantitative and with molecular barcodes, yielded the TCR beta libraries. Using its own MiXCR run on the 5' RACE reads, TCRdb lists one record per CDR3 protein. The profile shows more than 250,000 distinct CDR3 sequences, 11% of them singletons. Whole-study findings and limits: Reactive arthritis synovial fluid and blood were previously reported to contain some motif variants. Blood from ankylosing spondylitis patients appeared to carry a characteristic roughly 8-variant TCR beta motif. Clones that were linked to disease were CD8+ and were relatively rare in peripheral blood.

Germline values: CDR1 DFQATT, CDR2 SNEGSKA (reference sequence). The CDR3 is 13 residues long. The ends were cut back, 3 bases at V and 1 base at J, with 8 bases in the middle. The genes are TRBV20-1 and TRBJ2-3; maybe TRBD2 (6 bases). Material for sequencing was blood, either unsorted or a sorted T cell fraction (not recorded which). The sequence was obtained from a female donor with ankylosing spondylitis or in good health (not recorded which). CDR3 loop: CSARPSGTDTQYF. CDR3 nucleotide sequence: TGCAGTGCTAGGCCTAGCGGCACAGATACGCAGTATTTT.